This T cell receptor beta chain was recorded in a study of blood T cell repertoires in COVID-19. V gave up 5 bases and J gave up 4 bases; unmatched junction bases: 9. Germline V gives CDR1 LNHDA, CDR2 SQIVND (reference sequence). The CDR3 has 15 residues. Generated by immunoSEQ multiplex PCR, the TCRdb table keeps only in-frame clones and is missing some. The repertoire holds under 200,000 clones, with over 75% as singletons. The sequence was collected from a man in his fifties who had recovered from COVID-19. The sample comprised PBMCs or T cells enriched from blood (not recorded which). The V and J genes are TRBV19 and TRBJ1-1; 8 bases agree with TRBD1. DNA for the CDR3: TGTGCCAGTAGTCTACACAGGGGGAAGGCCACTGAAGCTTTCTTT. This sequence encodes CASSLHRGKATEAFF.